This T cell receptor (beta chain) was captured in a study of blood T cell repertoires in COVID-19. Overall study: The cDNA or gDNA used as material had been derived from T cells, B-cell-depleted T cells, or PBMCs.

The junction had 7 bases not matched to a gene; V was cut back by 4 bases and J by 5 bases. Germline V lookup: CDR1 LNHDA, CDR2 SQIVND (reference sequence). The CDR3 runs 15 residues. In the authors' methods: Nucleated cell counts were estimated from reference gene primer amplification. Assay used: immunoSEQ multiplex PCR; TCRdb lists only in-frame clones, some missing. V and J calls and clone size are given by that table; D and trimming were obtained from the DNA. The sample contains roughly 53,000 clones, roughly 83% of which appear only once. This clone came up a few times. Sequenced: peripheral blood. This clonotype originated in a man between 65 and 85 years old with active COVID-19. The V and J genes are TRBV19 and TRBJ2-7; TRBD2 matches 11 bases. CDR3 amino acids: CASSTSSGRIHEQYF. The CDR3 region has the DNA TGTGCCAGTAGTACCTCTAGCGGGAGGATCCACGAGCAGTACTTC. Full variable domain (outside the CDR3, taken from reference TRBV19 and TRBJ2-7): DGGITQSPKYLFRKEGQNVTLSCEQNLNHDAMYWYRQDPGQGLRLIYYSQIVNDFQKGDIAEGYSVSREKKESFPLTVTSAQKNPTAFYLCASSTSSGRIHEQYFGPGTRLTVT.